This record concerns one T cell receptor (beta chain) sequence. J gave up 2 bases and V 7 bases, and 7 bases lay outside the gene matches. The CDR3 loop spans 13 amino acids. Germline CDR1 reads SQVTM; CDR2 reads ANQGSEA. These data are taken from a study of control samples from healthy donors and cancer patients. TCRdb's copy holds only in-frame clones and misses some; the assay was immunoSEQ multiplex PCR. Here the sample spans roughly 140,000 clones, about 93% being singletons. The source is a man aged 45 to 65 in good health. The gene calls are TRBV29-1 and TRBJ2-5, with TRBD2 identical over 7 bases. Material for sequencing was blood. DNA for the CDR3: TGCAGCGCCCAACTAGCGATACAAGAGACCCAGTACTTC. It specifies CSAQLAIQETQYF.